The 10 T cell receptor beta chains listed next were all sequenced from one sample in a study of blood T cell repertoires in COVID-19. Measured with immunoSEQ multiplex PCR; TCRdb has only the in-frame clones, and not every one. The sample shows 70,000 or so clones, more than 85% of them seen only once. The material sequenced was peripheral blood. Every receptor here comes from a man between 70 and 80 years old with active COVID-19.

As DNA, the CDR3 is TGCACCAGCGAGGGGACTAGCGGGACCTACGAGCAGTACTTC. Translated: CTSEGTSGTYEQYF. The chain couples TRBV1 to TRBJ2-7; the table calls TRBD2, which could not be checked here. TRBV1 is given as a pseudogene. This CDR3 has 14 residues.

This chain connects TRBV7-8 to TRBJ1-4; possible D gene TRBD1, 5 bases. The CDR3 has 16 amino acids. V gave up 2 bases and J gave up 3 bases, with 13 bases separating them. Germline values: CDR1 SGHVS, CDR2 FQNEAQ. CDR3 sequence reads: CASSLREGWSNEKLFF. The CDR3 nucleotides read TGTGCCAGCAGCTTACGGGAGGGGTGGTCTAATGAAAAACTGTTTTTT.

The chain couples TRBV6-2 or TRBV6-3 to TRBJ1-1, with a tentative D call TRBD1 (5 bases). The CDR3 loop spans 15 amino acids. Trimming shortened V by 6 bases and J by 1 base, and 15 bases separated the two germline ends. Germline V gene lookup returns CDR1 MNHEY and CDR2 SVGEGT. CDR3 protein: CASSRTGTGNTEAFF. The DNA of the CDR3 is TGTGCCAGCAGCCGAACCGGGACTGGGAACACTGAAGCTTTCTTT.

J is TRBJ2-1 and V is TRBV5-1; TRBD1 aligns across 7 bases. The germline gives CDR1 SGHRS, CDR2 YFSETQ. CDR3 length equals 14 residues. The V segment lost 3 bases and the J segment 3 bases; nucleotides outside the gene matches: 3. CDR3 coding DNA: TGCGCCAGCAGCTCACGACAGGGCTACAATGAGCAGTTCTTC. Translation gives CASSSRQGYNEQFF.

There are a few counts of this clone. V gene TRBV19 combines with J gene TRBJ1-5; no definite D call. Deletions cut 4 bases from V and 2 bases from J, with 12 bases between. The CDR3 is 15 amino acids. Germline CDR1 reads LNHDA; CDR2 reads SQIVND (reference sequence). The CDR3 bases are TGTGCCAGTAGTACGGTCCGCCAGGGCAATCAGCCCCAGCATTTT. This translates into CASSTVRQGNQPQHF.

The gene calls are TRBV5-4 and TRBJ2-5; tentative D call: TRBD2 (7 bases). Germline CDR1 reads SGHNT; CDR2 reads YYREEE (reference sequence). The CDR3 runs to 15 residues. Trimming removed 1 base from V and 5 bases from J, with 15 bases in between. DNA of the CDR3: TGTGCCAGCAGCTTGCCGGGGGGCAGGGAGGAGACCCAGTACTTC. This codes for CASSLPGGREETQYF.

The chain links TRBV24-1 to TRBJ1-1; D not resolved. CDR3 length equals 13 residues. Germline V gene lookup returns CDR1 KGHDR and CDR2 SFDVKD. With 7 bases removed from V and 4 bases from J, the gap between germline ends came to 12 bases. This CDR3 is CATRGTGFTEAFF. The CDR3 region has the DNA TGTGCCACCAGGGGAACGGGATTCACTGAAGCTTTCTTT.

CDR3 nucleotides: TGTGCCAGCAGTGCTGGGGCGGGAGGAACAGATACGCAGTATTTT. As protein: CASSAGAGGTDTQYF. This chain links TRBV2 with TRBJ2-3; 8 bases map to TRBD2. Trimming cost V 4 bases and J 3 bases; bases outside gene matches: 6. The germline CDR1 and CDR2 sequences are SNHLY and FYNNEI. This CDR3 comprises 15 residues.

The chain links TRBV7-2 to TRBJ1-5; 8 bases are shared with TRBD1. The ends lost 5 bases at V and 6 bases at J; junction bases unmatched: 9. Germline V gives CDR1 SGHTA, CDR2 FQGNSA. The CDR3 extends over 15 amino acids. The CDR3, as DNA: TGTGCCAGCAGCGCCGGGACAGGAGGACCTCAGCCCCAGCATTTT. Protein product: CASSAGTGGPQPQHF.

CDR3 nucleotide sequence: TGTGCCACCAGTGATTTCGGGACAGAGTTGGGGAATGAGCAGTTCTTC. As protein: CATSDFGTELGNEQFF. This chain joins TRBV24-1 and TRBJ2-1; 7 bases match TRBD1. Germline V gives CDR1 KGHDR, CDR2 SFDVKD. The J segment lost 7 bases and the V segment lost 1 base, leaving 9 bases of the junction unmatched. The CDR3 is 16 residues long.